This T cell receptor (beta chain) came from a study of CD8 T cells in ankylosing spondylitis. Whole-study results and caveats: Within matched ankylosing spondylitis synovial fluid, disease-linked clones were reportedly significantly enriched.

TCRdb recomputed calls from the 5' RACE reads with MiXCR, one row per CDR3 protein. Among 250,000 to 300,000 distinct CDR3 sequences, roughly 20% were seen once, and the ten largest hold 7.8%. Concerning this clonotype: Its cognate antigen is unknown.

Per the germline V gene, CDR1 is KGHSH and CDR2 is LQKENI. This CDR3 has 12 amino acids. V lost 6 bases, J lost 5 bases, and 10 bases lay in between. The V gene is TRBV18, the J gene TRBJ2-5; no firm D call. The source is a male donor with ankylosing spondylitis or in good health (not recorded which). The specimen was blood, either unsorted or a sorted T cell fraction (not recorded which). CDR3 in amino acids: CASSPTAETQYF. CDR3 nucleotide sequence: TGTGCCAGCTCTCCGACTGCCGAGACCCAGTACTTC.